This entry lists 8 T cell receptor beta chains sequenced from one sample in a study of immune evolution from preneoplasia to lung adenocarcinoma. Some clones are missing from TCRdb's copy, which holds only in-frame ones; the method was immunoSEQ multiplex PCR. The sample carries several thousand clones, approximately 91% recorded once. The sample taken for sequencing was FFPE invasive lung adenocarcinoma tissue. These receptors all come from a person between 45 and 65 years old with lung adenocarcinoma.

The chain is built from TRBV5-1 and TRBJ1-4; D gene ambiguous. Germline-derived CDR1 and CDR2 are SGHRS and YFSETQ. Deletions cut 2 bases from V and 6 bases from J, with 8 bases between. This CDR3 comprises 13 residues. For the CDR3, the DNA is TGCGCCAGCAGCTTCGGCAGCTATGAAAAACTGTTTTTT. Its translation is CASSFGSYEKLFF.

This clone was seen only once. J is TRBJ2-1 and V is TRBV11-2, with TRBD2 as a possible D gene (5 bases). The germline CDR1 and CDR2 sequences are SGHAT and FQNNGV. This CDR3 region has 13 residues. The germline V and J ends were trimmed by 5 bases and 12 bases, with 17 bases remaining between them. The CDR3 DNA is TGTGCCAGCAGCGGGTTTGGAGGAGAAGGGCAGTTCTTC. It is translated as CASSGFGGEGQFF. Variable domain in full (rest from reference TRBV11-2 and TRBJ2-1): EAGVAQSPRYKIIEKRQSVAFWCNPISGHATLYWYQQILGQGPKLLIQFQNNGVVDDSQLPKDRFSAERLKGVDSTLKIQPAKLEDSAVYLCASSGFGGEGQFFGPGTRLTVL.

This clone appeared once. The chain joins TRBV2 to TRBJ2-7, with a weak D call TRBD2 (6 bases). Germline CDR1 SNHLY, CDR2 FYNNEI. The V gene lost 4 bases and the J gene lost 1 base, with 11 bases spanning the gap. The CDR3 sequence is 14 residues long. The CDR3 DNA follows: TGTGCCAGCAGTGGGGAGGCGAGATCCTACGAGCAGTACTTC. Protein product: CASSGEARSYEQYF.

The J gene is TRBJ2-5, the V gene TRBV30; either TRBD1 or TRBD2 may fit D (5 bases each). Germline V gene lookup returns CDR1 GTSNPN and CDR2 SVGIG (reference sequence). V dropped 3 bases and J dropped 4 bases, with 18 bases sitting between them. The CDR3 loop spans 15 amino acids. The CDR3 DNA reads TGTGCCTGGAGCGTGGGGACCGAGCCGGGAGAGACCCAGTACTTC. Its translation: CAWSVGTEPGETQYF.

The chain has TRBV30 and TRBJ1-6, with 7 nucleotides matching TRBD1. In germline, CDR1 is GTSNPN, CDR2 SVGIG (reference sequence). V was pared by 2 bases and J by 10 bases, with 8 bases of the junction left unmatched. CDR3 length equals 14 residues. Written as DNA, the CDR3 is TGTGCCTGGAGTTGGCTTGGACAGGAGTCACCCCTCCACTTT. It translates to CAWSWLGQESPLHF.

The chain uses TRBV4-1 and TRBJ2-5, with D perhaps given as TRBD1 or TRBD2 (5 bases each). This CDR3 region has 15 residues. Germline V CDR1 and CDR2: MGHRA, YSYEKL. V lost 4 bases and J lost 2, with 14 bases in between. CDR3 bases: TGCGCCAGCAGCCCGGGGCCGGGATTACAAGAGACCCAGTACTTC. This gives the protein CASSPGPGLQETQYF.

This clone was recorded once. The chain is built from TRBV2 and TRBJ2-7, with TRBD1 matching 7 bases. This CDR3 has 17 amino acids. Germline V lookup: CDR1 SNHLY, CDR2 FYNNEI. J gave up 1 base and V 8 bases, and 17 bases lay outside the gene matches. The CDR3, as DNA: TGTGCCAGCGGGATAGGTGCCGGGACAGACAAATCCTACGAGCAGTACTTC. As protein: CASGIGAGTDKSYEQYF.

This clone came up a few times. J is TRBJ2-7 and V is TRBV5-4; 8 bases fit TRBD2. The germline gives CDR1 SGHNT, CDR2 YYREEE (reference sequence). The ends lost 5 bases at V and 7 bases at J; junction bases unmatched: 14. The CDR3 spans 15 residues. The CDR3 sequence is CASSRGAGGPREQYF. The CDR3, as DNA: TGTGCCAGCAGTCGGGGGGCGGGAGGCCCGAGGGAGCAGTACTTC.